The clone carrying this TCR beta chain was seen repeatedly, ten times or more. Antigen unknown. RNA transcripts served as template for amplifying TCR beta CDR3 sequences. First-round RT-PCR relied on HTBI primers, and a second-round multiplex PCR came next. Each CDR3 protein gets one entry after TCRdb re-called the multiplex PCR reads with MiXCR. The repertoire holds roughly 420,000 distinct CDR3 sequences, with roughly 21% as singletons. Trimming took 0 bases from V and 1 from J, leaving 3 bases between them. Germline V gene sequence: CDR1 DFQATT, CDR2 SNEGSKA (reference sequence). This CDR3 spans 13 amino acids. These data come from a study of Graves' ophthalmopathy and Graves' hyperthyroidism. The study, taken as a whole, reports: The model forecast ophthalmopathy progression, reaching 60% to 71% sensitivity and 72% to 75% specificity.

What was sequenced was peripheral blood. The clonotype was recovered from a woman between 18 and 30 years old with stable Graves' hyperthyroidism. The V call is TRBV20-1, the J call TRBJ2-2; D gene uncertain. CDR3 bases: TGCAGTGCTAGAGATTTGAACACCGGGGAGCTGTTTTTT. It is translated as CSARDLNTGELFF.